The source of this T cell receptor beta chain is a study of CXCR3 chemokines and chemotherapy response in bladder cancer. This clonotype was detected many times. The V gene's germline CDR1 is ENHRY and CDR2 SYGVKD. The CDR3 runs to 16 residues. With V trimmed by 5 bases and J by 8 bases, 9 bases remained unmatched. TCRdb re-derived calls from the PCR reads in MiXCR, one entry per CDR3 protein. The sample includes approximately 13,000 distinct CDR3 sequences, over 10% of them seen just once. This receptor was identified in a human donor with bladder cancer that did not respond to neoadjuvant chemotherapy. The sample was taken from a patient whose treatment included neoadjuvant chemotherapy. The chain joins TRBV10-3 to TRBJ2-1; 13 bases agree with TRBD2. This CDR3 reads CAISKLAGGKADEQFF. The CDR3 DNA reads TGTGCCATCAGTAAACTAGCGGGGGGGAAGGCCGATGAGCAGTTCTTC.